The TCR beta chain under discussion was sequenced for a study of cytomegalovirus exposure and HLA in healthy donors (dated by TCRdb to 2016 to 2017). A note on the overall study: According to a later analysis, the roughly 120 validation repertoires were produced on the same platform as the approximately 690 repertoires of the first cohort. The study combined high-throughput TCR immunosequencing, statistical association of individual TCRs with disease status, and machine learning to predict cytomegalovirus infection status. The study aimed to test whether signatures of past pathogen exposure could be identified by cataloging public T cell receptors. Along with the roughly 710-subject first cohort, a separate validation cohort of over a hundred different subjects was used.

The donors were included in the validation cohort of 100 to 150 subjects, a group kept apart from the roughly 700-subject first cohort. V and J lose 1 base and 2 bases, and a span of 14 bases separates them. The CDR3 contains 15 residues, cysteine and phenylalanine counted. Only the CDR3 DNA is retained, 45 bases long and in frame from the first base. Looking up the germline V gene (reference sequence) yields CDR1 GTSNPN and CDR2 SVGIG. Broad study findings and their caveats: In vitro tests confirmed that a few of the cytomegalovirus-associated TCR beta chains recognize cytomegalovirus antigens. In both the original and validation cohorts, the classifier was reported to diagnose cytomegalovirus status with high specificity and sensitivity. In a later analysis, TCRs clustered in the first cohort were found to also tend to co-occur in the 120 or so validation repertoires, with 90% to 95% of cluster scores above 0. A later analysis lacked HLA typing for the validation cohort, so it scored co-occurrence in that cohort across all 120 repertoires. According to the authors, the approach could potentially be generalized to other disease states and immunological phenotypes. The study gave a list of more than 150 TCR beta chains associated with cytomegalovirus. Most TCR sequences were observed very rarely across donors, whereas some public TCRs were present in many individuals.

Receptor libraries were prepared by the immunoSEQ multiplex PCR assay. Per the source publication's procedure: A statistical classification framework was developed to diagnose cytomegalovirus status using the catalog of TCR beta chain sequences. Sourced from immuneACCESS, this table was stored by TCRdb with only in-frame sequences that have V and J called. A share of the clones is absent; for the studies checked, an unresolved V gene accounts for under half, and the remainder has no known explanation. D and trimming were read from the DNA, whereas the V and J calls and clone size are those reported in that table. The sample records 150,000 or so clones, 65% to 90% of which are singletons. Of the sample, about a fifth falls within the top ten clones. This clone was seen just once. The specificity of this receptor is unknown. No quality values exist for individual bases; no much larger clone is one base distant.

The sample taken for sequencing was PBMCs. This clonotype originated in a man aged 18 to 35 in good health and CMV-seropositive. The chain joins TRBV30 to TRBJ1-2; the D gene is perhaps TRBD1, on 6 matching bases. The bases read TGTGCCTGGAGTGAAGACAGGCTCCGAAACTATGGCTACACCTTC. This gives the protein CAWSEDRLRNYGYTF.